The present entry profiles one TCR beta chain with its context. Via MiXCR, TCRdb re-called the RT-PCR reads, giving one row per CDR3 protein. The data hold hundreds of thousands of distinct CDR3 sequences, with around 11% observed a single time. Trimming cost V 3 bases and J 0 bases, with 6 bases left between them. The CDR3 spans 14 residues. Germline-derived CDR1 and CDR2 are MNHEY and SMNVEV (reference sequence). The data originate from a study of response to subunit inactivated influenza vaccine. This same sample was also taken into another study, of T cells expressing NK-cell markers. Per that paper: 5'RACE template switching built TCR beta cDNA with unique molecular identifiers.

The receptor was derived from a man aged 45-65 years who received an inactivated influenza vaccine. The sequencing used PBMCs from blood, collected on the day of vaccination. The chain uses TRBV27 and TRBJ2-1; D is unresolved. The CDR3 DNA reads as TGTGCCAGCAGTTTCGCGATCTCCTACAATGAGCAGTTCTTC. Translating it yields CASSFAISYNEQFF.